The source of this TCR beta chain is a study of OX40 agonist ivuxolimab in advanced cancers. Study summary: One patient with hepatocellular carcinoma and two with cutaneous melanoma, three in all, had partial responses. Study-level findings and limits: More expanded clones were seen, on average, in CD8+ T cells than in CD4+.

This clone was detected a few times. Its cognate antigen is unknown. Generated by immunoSEQ multiplex PCR, the TCRdb table keeps only in-frame clones and is missing some. The sample holds tens of thousands of clones, around 84% seen once. Trimming cost V 0 bases and J 4 bases, with 11 bases left between them. The CDR3 runs 14 residues. Germline CDR1 is GTSNPN and CDR2 is SVGIG (reference sequence). The chain combines TRBV30 with TRBJ2-3, with D perhaps TRBD2 (6 bases). The source is an adult with an advanced solid tumor such as melanoma, head and neck, liver or kidney cancer. The material was CD4+ or CD8+ T cells sorted from blood, obtained in a trial of the OX40 agonist ivuxolimab. This CDR3 reads CAWSVMVAADTQYF. Here the CDR3 DNA reads TGTGCCTGGAGTGTAATGGTAGCGGCAGATACGCAGTATTTT.